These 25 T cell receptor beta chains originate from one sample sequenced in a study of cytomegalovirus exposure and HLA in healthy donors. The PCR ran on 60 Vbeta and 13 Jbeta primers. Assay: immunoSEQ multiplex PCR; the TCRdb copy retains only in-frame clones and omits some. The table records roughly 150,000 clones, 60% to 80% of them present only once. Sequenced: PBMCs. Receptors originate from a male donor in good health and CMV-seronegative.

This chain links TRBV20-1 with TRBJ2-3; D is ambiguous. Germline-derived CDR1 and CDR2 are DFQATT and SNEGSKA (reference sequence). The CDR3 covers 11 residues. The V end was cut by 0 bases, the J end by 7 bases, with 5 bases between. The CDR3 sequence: CSARDPNTQYF. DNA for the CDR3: TGCAGTGCTAGAGACCCTAATACGCAGTATTTT.

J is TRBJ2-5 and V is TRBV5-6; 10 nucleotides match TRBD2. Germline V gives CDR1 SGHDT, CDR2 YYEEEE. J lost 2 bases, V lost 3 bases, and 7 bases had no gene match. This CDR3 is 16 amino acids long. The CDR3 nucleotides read TGTGCCAGCAGCTCGTTACTAGCGGGGTCGCAAGAGACCCAGTACTTC. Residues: CASSSLLAGSQETQYF.

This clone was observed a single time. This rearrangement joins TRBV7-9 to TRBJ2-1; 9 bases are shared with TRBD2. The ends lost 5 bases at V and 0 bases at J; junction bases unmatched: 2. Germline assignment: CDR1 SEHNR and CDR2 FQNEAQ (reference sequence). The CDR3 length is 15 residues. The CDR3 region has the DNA TGTGCCAGCAGCGCTAGCGGGGACTCCTACAATGAGCAGTTCTTC. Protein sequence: CASSASGDSYNEQFF.

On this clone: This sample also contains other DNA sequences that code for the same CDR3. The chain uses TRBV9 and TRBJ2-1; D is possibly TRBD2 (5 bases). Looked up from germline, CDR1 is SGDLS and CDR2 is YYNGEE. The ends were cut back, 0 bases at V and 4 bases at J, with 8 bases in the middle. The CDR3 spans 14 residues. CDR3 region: CASSVEGGYNEQFF. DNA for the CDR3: TGTGCCAGCAGCGTAGAAGGCGGGTACAATGAGCAGTTCTTC.

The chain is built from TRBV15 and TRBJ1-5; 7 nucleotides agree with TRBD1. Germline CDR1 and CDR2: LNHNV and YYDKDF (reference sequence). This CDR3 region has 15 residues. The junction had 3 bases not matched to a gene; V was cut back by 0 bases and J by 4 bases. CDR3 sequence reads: CATSRETGVNQPQHF. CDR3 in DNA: TGTGCCACCAGCAGAGAAACAGGGGTTAATCAGCCCCAGCATTTT.

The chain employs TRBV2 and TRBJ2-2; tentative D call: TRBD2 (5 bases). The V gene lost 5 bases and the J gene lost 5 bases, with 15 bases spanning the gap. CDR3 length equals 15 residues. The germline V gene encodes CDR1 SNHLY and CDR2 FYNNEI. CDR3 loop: CASSLNTGSTGELFF. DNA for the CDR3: TGTGCCAGCAGTCTAAATACTGGGAGTACCGGGGAGCTGTTTTTT.

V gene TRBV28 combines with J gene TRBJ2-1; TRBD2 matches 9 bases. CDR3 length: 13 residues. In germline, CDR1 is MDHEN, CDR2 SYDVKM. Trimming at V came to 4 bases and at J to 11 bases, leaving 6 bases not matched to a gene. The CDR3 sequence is CASSWTSAGQQFF. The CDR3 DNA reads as TGTGCCAGCAGTTGGACTAGCGCCGGACAGCAGTTCTTC.

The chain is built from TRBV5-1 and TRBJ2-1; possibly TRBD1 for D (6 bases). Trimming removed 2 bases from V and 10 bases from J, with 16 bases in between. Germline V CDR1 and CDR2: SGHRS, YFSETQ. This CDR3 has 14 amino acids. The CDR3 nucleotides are TGCGCCAGCAGCTTTTCCCAGGGGAACGGGGAGCAGTTCTTC. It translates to CASSFSQGNGEQFF. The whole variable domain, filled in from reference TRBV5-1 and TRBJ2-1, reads KAGVTQTPRYLIKTRGQQVTLSCSPISGHRSVSWYQQTPGQGLQFLFEYFSETQRNKGNFPGRFSGRQFSNSRSEMNVSTLELGDSALYLCASSFSQGNGEQFFGPGTRLTVL.

This chain's CDR3 is CASSPRLAGRNEQFF. The CDR3 DNA reads TGTGCCAGCAGCCCCCGACTAGCGGGGAGAAATGAGCAGTTCTTC. V and J are TRBV9 and TRBJ2-1, with TRBD2 matching 11 bases. The CDR3 is made up of 15 amino acids. The V segment lost 4 bases and the J segment 7 bases; nucleotides outside the gene matches: 7. The germline V gene encodes CDR1 SGDLS and CDR2 YYNGEE.

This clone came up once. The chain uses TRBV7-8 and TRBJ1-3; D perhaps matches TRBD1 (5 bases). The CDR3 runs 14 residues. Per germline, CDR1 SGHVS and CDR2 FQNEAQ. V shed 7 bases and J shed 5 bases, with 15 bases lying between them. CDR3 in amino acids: CASTGSGGRNTIYF. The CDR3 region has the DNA TGTGCCAGCACTGGATCCGGGGGGAGAAACACCATATATTTT.

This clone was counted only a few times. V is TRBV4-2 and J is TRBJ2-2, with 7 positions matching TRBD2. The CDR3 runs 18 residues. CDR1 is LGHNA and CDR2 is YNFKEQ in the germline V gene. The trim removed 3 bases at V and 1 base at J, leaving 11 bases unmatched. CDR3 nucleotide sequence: TGTGCCAGCAGCCACGGGGCTGTTAGCGGGCTGAACACCGGGGAGCTGTTTTTT. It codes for CASSHGAVSGLNTGELFF.

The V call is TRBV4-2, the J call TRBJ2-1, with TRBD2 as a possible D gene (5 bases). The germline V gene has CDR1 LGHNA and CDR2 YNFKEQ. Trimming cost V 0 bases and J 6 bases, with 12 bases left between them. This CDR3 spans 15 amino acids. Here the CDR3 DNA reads TGTGCCAGCAGCCAAGATAGGGAGATAATCAATGAGCAGTTCTTC. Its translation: CASSQDREIINEQFF.

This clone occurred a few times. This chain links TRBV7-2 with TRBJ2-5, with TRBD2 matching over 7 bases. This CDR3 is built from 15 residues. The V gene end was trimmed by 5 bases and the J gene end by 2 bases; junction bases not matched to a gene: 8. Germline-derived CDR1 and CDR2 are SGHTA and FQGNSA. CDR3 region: CASSPRGREQETQYF. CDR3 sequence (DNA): TGTGCCAGCAGCCCCCGGGGGAGGGAACAAGAGACCCAGTACTTC.

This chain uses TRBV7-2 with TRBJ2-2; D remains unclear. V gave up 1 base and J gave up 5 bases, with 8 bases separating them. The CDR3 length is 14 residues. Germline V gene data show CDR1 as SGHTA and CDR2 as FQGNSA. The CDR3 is CASSLDLTTGELFF. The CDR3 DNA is TGTGCCAGCAGCTTAGATTTAACTACCGGGGAGCTGTTTTTT. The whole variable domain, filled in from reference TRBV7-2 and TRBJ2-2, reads GAGVSQSPSNKVTEKGKDVELRCDPISGHTALYWYRQSLGQGLEFLIYFQGNSAPDKSGLPSDRFSAERTGGSVSTLTIQRTQQEDSAVYLCASSLDLTTGELFFGEGSRLTVL.

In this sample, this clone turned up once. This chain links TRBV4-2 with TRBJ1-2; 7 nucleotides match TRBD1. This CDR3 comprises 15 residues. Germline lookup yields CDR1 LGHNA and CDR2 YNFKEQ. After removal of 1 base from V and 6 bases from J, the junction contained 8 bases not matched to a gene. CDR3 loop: CASSQALTGMDGYTF. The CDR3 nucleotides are TGTGCCAGCAGCCAAGCGTTGACAGGGATGGATGGCTACACCTTC.

CDR3 nucleotides: TGTGCCAGCAGGTCAGGGGGCTTTAGGCAGTTCTTC. Translating gives CASRSGGFRQFF. This chain joins TRBV28 and TRBJ2-1, with TRBD1 matching 8 bases. Germline CDR1 MDHEN, CDR2 SYDVKM. The CDR3 contains 12 residues. V lost 6 bases and J lost 12; bases outside the gene matches: 7.

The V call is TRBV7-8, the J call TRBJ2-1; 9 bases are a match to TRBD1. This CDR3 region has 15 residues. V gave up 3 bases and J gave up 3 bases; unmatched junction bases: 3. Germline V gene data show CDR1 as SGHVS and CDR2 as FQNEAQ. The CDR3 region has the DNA TGTGCCAGCAGCTTCTGGACAGGGGACTACAATGAGCAGTTCTTC. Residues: CASSFWTGDYNEQFF.

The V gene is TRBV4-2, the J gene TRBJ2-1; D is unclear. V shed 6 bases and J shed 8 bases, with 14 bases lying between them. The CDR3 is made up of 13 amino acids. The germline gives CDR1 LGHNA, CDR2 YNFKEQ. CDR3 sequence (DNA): TGTGCCAGCAGTTCAACAGTCGGCGATGAGCAGTTCTTC. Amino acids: CASSSTVGDEQFF.

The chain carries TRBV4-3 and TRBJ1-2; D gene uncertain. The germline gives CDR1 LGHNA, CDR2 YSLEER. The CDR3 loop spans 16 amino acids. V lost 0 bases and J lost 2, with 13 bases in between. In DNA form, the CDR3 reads TGCGCCAGCAGCCAAGATCAGGCCTTCCCGAACTATGGCTACACCTTC. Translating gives CASSQDQAFPNYGYTF.

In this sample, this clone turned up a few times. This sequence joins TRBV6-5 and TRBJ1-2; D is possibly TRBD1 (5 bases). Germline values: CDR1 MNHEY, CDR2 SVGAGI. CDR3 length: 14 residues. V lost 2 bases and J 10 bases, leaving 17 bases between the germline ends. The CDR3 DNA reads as TGTGCCAGCAGTTACAGCGGGGATCCAGGGTCCTACACCTTC. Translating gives CASSYSGDPGSYTF.

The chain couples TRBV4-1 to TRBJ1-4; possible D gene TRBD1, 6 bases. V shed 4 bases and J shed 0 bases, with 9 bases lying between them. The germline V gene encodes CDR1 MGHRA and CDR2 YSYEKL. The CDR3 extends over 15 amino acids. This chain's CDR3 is CASSLRQATNEKLFF. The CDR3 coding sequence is TGCGCCAGCAGCCTCCGACAGGCAACTAATGAAAAACTGTTTTTT.

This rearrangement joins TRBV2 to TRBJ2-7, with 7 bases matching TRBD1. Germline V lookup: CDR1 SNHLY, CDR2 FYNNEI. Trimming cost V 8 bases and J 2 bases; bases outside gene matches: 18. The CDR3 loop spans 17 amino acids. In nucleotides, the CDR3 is TGTGCCAGCCTGAAAACCCACCCCCGACAGGGAGCCTACGAGCAGTACTTC. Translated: CASLKTHPRQGAYEQYF.

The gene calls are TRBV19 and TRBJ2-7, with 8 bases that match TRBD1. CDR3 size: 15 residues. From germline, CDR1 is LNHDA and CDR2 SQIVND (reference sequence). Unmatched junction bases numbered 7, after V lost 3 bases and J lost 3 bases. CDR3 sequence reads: CASSIRGQANYEQYF. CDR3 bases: TGTGCCAGTAGTATCAGGGGACAGGCGAACTACGAGCAGTACTTC.

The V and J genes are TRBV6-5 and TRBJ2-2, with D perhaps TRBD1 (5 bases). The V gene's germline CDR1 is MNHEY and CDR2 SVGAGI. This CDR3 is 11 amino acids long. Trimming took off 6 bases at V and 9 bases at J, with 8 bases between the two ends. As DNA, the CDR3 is TGTGCCAGCAGATCAGGGTGGGAGCTGTTTTTT. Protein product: CASRSGWELFF.

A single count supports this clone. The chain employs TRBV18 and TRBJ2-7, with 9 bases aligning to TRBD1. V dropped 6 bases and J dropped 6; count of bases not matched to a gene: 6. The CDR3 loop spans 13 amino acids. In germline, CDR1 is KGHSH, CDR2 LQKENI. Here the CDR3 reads CASSRDREGEQYF. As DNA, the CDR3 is TGTGCCAGCTCCAGGGACAGGGAGGGCGAGCAGTACTTC.